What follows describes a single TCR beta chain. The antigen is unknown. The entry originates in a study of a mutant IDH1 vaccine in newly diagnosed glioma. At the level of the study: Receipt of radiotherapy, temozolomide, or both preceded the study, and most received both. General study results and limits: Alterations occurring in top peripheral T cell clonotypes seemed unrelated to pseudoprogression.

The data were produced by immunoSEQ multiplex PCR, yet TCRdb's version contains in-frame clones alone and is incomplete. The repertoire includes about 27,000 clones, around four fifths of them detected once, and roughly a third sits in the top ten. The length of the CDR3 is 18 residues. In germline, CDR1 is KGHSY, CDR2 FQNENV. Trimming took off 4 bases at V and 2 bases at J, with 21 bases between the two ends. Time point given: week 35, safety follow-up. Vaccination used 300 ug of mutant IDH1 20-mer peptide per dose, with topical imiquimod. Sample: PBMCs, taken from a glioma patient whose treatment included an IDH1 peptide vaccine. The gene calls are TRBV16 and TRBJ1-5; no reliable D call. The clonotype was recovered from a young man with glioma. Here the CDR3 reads CASSPVEVGVLGNQPQHF. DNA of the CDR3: TGTGCCAGCAGCCCCGTAGAAGTCGGGGTCTTAGGCAATCAGCCCCAGCATTTT.